This T cell receptor (beta chain) is drawn from a study of T-cell memory formation after mild COVID-19. About this clonotype: Its antigen remains unidentified.

V lost 5 bases and J 7 bases, leaving 9 bases between the germline ends. The CDR3 is 13 amino acids. Germline-derived CDR1 and CDR2 are MNHEY and SVGEGT. Researchers used 5'RACE with constant-segment primers to make TCR alpha and TCR beta cDNA libraries that carry sample barcodes and UMIs. TCRdb fed the 5' RACE reads into MiXCR, producing one record per CDR3 protein. The sample has around 200,000 distinct CDR3 sequences, around 8.8% seen once. Study results and limitations: Day 15 to 85 contractors were CD4/CD8 balanced; later expanders leaned CD4+. Memory from before infection featured some responding clones, which suggests cross-reactive memory joined.

The origin of this receptor is a man aged 18 to 30 who had mild COVID-19 (a few samples of this study predate the infection). Cell type and time point are not known. The rearrangement links TRBV6-2 or TRBV6-3 to TRBJ1-6; D is unclear. The sequenced sample consisted of PBMCs or a T cell subset sorted from them (not recorded which). CDR3 sequence reads: CASSELRNSPLHF. CDR3 in DNA: TGTGCCAGCAGTGAACTGAGGAATTCACCCCTCCACTTT.